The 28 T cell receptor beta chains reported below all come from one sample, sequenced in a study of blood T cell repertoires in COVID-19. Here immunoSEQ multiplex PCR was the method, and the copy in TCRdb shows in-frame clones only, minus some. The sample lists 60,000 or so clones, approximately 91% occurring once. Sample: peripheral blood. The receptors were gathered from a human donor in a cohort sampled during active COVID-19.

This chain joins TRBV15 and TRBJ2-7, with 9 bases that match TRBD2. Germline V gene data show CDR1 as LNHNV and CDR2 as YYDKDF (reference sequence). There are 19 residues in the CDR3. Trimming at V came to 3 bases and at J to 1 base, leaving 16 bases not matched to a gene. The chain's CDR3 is CATSRALGAGGRTSYEQYF. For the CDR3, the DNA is TGTGCCACCAGCAGGGCATTGGGGGCGGGAGGGCGAACTTCCTACGAGCAGTACTTC.

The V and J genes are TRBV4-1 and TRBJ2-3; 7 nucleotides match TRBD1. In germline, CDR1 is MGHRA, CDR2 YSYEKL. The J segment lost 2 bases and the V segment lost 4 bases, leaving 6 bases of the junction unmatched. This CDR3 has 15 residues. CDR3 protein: CASSRQGWDTDTQYF. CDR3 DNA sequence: TGCGCCAGCAGCCGACAGGGTTGGGACACAGATACGCAGTATTTT.

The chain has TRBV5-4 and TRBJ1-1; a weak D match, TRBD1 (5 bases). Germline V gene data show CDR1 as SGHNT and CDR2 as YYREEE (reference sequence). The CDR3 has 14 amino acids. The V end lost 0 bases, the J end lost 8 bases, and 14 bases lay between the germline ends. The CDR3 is CASSLDSRDPEAFF. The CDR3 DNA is TGTGCCAGCAGCTTGGACTCCAGGGATCCGGAAGCTTTCTTT.

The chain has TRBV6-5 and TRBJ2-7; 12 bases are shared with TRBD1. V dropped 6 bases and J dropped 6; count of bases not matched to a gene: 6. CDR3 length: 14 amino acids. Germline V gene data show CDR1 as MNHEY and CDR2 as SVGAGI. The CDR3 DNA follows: TGTGCCAGCAGAGGGACAGGGGGCTTAGTCGAGCAGTACTTC. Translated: CASRGTGGLVEQYF.

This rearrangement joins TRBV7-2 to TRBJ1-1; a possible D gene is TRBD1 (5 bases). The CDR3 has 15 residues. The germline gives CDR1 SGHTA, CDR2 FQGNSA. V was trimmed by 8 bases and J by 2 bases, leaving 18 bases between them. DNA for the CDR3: TGTGCCAGCGCCCGGGACTCTCTCCCCAACACTGAAGCTTTCTTT. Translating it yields CASARDSLPNTEAFF.

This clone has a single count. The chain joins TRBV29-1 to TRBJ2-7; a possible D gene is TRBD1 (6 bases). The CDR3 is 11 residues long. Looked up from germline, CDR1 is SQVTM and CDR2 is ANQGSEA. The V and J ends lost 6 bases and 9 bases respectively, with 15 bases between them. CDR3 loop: CSVDAGAAQYF. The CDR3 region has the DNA TGCAGCGTGGACGCAGGGGCCGCGCAGTACTTC.

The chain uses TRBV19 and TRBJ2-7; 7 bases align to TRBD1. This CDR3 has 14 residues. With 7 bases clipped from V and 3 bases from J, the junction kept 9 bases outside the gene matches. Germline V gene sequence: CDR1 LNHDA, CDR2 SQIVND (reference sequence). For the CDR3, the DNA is TGTGCCAGTAAGAGGGGGACAGACGGCTACGAGCAGTACTTC. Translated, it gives CASKRGTDGYEQYF.

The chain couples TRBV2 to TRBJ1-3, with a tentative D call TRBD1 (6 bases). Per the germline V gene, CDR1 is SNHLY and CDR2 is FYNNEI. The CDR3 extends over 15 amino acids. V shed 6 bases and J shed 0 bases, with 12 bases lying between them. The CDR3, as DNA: TGTGCCAGCAGAGACAGGTCGACCTCTGGAAACACCATATATTTT. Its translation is CASRDRSTSGNTIYF.

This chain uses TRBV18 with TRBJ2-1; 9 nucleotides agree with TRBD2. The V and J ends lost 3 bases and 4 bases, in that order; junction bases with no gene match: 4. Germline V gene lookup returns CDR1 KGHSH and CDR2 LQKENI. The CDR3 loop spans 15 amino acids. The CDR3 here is CASSPSTSGYNEQFF. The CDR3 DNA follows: TGTGCCAGCTCACCGTCGACTAGCGGTTACAATGAGCAGTTCTTC.

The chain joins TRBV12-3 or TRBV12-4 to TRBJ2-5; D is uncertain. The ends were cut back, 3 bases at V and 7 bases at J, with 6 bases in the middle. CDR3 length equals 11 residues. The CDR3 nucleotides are TGTGCCAGCAGTTTCGACTGGACCCAGTACTTC. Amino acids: CASSFDWTQYF.

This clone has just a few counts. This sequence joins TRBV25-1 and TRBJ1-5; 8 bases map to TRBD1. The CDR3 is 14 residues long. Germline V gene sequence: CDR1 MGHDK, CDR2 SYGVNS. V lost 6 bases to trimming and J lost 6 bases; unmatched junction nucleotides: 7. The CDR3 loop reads CASSQTGEGQPQHF. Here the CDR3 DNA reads TGTGCCAGCAGCCAGACAGGGGAAGGTCAGCCCCAGCATTTT.

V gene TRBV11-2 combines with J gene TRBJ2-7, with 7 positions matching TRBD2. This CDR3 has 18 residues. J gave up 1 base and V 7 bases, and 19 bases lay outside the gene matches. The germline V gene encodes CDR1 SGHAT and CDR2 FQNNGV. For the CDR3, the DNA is TGTGCCAGCACCTCAGGCAGGCTCAGACTAGCTGGATCCTACGAGCAGTACTTC. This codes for CASTSGRLRLAGSYEQYF.

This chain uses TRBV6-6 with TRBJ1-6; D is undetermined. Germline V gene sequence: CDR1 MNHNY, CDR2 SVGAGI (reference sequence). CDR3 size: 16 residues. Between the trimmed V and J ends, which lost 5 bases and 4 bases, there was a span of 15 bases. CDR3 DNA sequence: TGTGCCAGCAGTCACGACGGGAGTTGGTATAATTCACCCCTCCACTTT. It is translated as CASSHDGSWYNSPLHF.

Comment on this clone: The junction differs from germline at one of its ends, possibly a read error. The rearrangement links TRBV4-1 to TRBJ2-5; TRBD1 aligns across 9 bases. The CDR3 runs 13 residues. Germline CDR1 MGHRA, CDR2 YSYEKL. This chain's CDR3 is CASSQEPGQGIHF. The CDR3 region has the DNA TGCGCCAGCAGCCAAGAGCCGGGACAGGGAATCCACTTC.

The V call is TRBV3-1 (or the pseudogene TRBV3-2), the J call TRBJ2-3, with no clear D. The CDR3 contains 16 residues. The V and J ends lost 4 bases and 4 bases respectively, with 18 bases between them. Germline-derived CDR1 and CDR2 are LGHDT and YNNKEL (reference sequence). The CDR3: CASSPGLPRAADTQYF. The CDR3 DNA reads TGTGCCAGCAGCCCAGGTCTGCCGAGAGCTGCAGATACGCAGTATTTT.

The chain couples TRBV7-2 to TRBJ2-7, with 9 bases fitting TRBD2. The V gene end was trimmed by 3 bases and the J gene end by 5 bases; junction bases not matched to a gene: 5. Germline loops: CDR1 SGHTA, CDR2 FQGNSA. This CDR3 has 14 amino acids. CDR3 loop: CASSFLAGVNEQYF. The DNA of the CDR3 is TGTGCCAGCAGCTTCTTAGCGGGAGTTAACGAGCAGTACTTC.

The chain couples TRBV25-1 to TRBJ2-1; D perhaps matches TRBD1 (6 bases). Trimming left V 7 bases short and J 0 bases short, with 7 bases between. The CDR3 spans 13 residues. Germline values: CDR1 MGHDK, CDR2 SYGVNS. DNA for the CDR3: TGTGCCAGCAAGGACAGCTCCTACAATGAGCAGTTCTTC. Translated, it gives CASKDSSYNEQFF.

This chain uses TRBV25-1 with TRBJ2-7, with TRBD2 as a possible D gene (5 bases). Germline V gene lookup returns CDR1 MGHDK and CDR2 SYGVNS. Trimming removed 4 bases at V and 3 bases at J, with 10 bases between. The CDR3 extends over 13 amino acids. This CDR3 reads CASSVFGLYEQYF. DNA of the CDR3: TGTGCCAGCAGTGTTTTTGGACTCTACGAGCAGTACTTC.

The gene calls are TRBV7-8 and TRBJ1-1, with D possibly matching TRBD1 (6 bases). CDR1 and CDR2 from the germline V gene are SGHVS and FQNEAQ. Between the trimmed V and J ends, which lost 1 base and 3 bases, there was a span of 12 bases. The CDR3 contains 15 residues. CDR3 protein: CASSLDQGWDTEAFF. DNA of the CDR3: TGTGCCAGCAGCTTAGATCAGGGGTGGGACACTGAAGCTTTCTTT.

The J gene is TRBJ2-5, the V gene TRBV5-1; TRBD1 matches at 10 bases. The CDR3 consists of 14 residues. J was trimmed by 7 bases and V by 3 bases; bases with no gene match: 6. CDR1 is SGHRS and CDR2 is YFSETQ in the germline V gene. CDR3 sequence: CASSSTGGHGTQYF. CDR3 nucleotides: TGCGCCAGCAGCTCGACAGGGGGCCACGGGACCCAGTACTTC.

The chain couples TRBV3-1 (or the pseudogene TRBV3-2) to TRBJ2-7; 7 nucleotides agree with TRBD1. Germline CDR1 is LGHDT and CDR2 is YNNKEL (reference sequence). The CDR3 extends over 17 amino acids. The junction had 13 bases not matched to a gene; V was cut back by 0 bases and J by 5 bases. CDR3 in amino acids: CASSQDNKAGGINEQYF. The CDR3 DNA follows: TGTGCCAGCAGCCAAGATAACAAGGCAGGGGGTATCAACGAGCAGTACTTC.

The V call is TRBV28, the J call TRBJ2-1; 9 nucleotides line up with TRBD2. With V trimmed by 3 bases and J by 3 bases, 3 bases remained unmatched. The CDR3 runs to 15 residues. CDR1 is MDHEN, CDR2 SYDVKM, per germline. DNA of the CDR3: TGTGCCAGCAGTTTCGGGACTAGCAGCTACAATGAGCAGTTCTTC. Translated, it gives CASSFGTSSYNEQFF.

CDR3 nucleotides: TGTGCCAGCAGTTTATCGAGTACCCAGGGAGGCTATGGCTACACCTTC. It encodes CASSLSSTQGGYGYTF. The rearrangement links TRBV27 to TRBJ1-2; D might be TRBD1 (5 bases). This CDR3 spans 16 amino acids. The germline V gene has CDR1 MNHEY and CDR2 SMNVEV (reference sequence). V dropped 0 bases and J dropped 4 bases, with 15 bases sitting between them.

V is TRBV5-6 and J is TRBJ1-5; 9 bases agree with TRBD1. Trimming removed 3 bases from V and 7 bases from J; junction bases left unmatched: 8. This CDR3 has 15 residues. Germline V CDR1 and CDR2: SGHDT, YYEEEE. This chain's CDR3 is CASSSGTGSLQPQHF. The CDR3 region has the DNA TGTGCCAGCAGCTCCGGGACAGGGAGTTTACAGCCCCAGCATTTT.

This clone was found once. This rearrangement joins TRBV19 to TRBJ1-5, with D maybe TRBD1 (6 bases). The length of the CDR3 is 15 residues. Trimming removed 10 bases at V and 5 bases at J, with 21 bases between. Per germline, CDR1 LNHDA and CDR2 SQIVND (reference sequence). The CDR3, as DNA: TGTGCCACCACAAGGGGCAGGGGAACTTATCAGCCCCAGCATTTT. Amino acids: CATTRGRGTYQPQHF.

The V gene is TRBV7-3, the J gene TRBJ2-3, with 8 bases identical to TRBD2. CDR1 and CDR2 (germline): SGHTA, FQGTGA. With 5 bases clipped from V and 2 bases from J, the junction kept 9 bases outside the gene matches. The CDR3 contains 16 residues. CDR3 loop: CASSPNSGMFTDTQYF. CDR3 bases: TGTGCCAGCAGCCCTAATAGCGGGATGTTCACAGATACGCAGTATTTT.

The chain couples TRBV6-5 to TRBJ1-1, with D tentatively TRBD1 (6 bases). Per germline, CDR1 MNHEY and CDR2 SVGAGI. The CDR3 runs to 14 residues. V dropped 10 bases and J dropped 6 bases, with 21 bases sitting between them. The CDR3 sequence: CATTLQGEVAEAFF. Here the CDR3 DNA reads TGTGCCACCACCCTACAGGGAGAAGTCGCTGAAGCTTTCTTT.

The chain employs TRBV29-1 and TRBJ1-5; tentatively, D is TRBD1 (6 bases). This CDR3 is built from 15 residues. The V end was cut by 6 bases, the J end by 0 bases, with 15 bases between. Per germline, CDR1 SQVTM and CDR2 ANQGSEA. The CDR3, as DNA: TGCAGCGTGGCAGGGGTTCCTGATAGCAATCAGCCCCAGCATTTT. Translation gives CSVAGVPDSNQPQHF.